This TCR beta chain was retrieved from a study of cytomegalovirus exposure and HLA in healthy donors. Study-level results: A later analysis reported that several of the most significant clusters appeared to be linked to common viral pathogens, among them Epstein-Barr virus.

Turning to this clone: Its matching antigen is unknown.

The study ran its PCR with 60 Vbeta and 13 Jbeta primers. The table came from immunoSEQ multiplex PCR; TCRdb's copy has only in-frame clones and leaves some out. The sample lists about 130,000 clones, about 76% occurring once. This TCR was sampled from a woman aged 40 to 50 in good health and CMV-seronegative. Sequencing used PBMCs.

CDR3 nucleotides: TGTGCCACCAGCAGAGATCACTCTGGAAACACCATATATTTT. This codes for CATSRDHSGNTIYF. The chain couples TRBV15 to TRBJ1-3, with D unresolved. The CDR3 is 14 residues long. The germline V gene has CDR1 LNHNV and CDR2 YYDKDF (reference sequence). Trimming took off 0 bases at V and 0 bases at J, with 3 bases between the two ends.